This TCR beta chain was recovered during a study of cytomegalovirus exposure and HLA in healthy donors. The germline V gene has CDR1 SGHNT and CDR2 YENEEA. Trimming stripped 3 bases from V and 2 bases from J, with 13 bases between. CDR3 length: 15 residues. 13 Jbeta primers and 60 Vbeta primers were used for the PCR. Using immunoSEQ multiplex PCR, the repertoire was profiled, and TCRdb retains in-frame clones only, with some absent. The table lists fewer than 130,000 clones. As regards this clone: Antigen specificity is unknown.

Findings of the study overall: Solely CMV serostatus was available to characterize immune exposure. A later analysis appeared to link common viral pathogens to several of the most significant clusters.

The sample taken for sequencing was PBMCs. This TCR derives from a man aged 50 or older in good health and CMV-seronegative. The gene calls are TRBV11-3 and TRBJ1-1, with a weak D call TRBD1 (5 bases). The CDR3 spells CASSFTRRTNTEAFF. The CDR3 nucleotides are TGTGCCAGCAGCTTTACGAGACGGACAAACACTGAAGCTTTCTTT.